These 30 T cell receptor beta chains were sequenced from one sample in a study of monozygotic twins with inflammatory bowel disease. For each CDR3 protein, TCRdb gives one entry from its re-call of the 5' RACE reads, without DNA. The sample includes some 190,000 distinct CDR3 sequences. The sequenced material came from blood. These receptors came from a human donor with ulcerative colitis or Crohn's disease, or a healthy co-twin of an affected twin (not recorded which).

This chain joins TRBV12-3 or TRBV12-4 and TRBJ1-1; the TRBD1 assignment by TCRdb is unverifiable without DNA. CDR3 length: 14 amino acids. CDR3 amino acids: CASSRDRVSSEAFF.

The rearrangement uses TRBV4-2 and TRBJ2-6; TCRdb returns TRBD1, unconfirmable since there is no DNA. The CDR3 has 16 amino acids. From germline, CDR1 is LGHNA and CDR2 YNFKEQ. The CDR3 spells CASSQEPGTGANVLTF.

The rearrangement links TRBV28 to TRBJ1-3; without DNA, the TCRdb call of TRBD1 cannot be checked. Germline V gene sequence: CDR1 MDHEN, CDR2 SYDVKM. The CDR3 sequence is 15 residues long. CDR3 in amino acids: CASSSPGTSGNTIYF.

The V gene is TRBV6-5, the J gene TRBJ1-2. Germline V CDR1 and CDR2: MNHEY, SVGAGI. The CDR3 spans 13 residues. This CDR3 reads CASSSPLNYSYTF.

V usage is TRBV18 and J usage is TRBJ1-1; lacking DNA, the TRBD1 call made by TCRdb goes unchecked. This CDR3 comprises 12 residues. Germline lookup yields CDR1 KGHSH and CDR2 LQKENI. CDR3 sequence reads: CASTQGETEAFF. The complete variable domain, with remaining parts taken from reference TRBV18 and TRBJ1-1, reads NAGVMQNPRHLVRRRGQEARLRCSPMKGHSHVYWYRQLPEEGLKFMVYLQKENIIDESGMPKERFSAEFPKEGPSILRIQQVVRGDSAAYFCASTQGETEAFFGQGTRLTVV.

V gene TRBV20-1 combines with J gene TRBJ2-7; TCRdb's D gene call, TRBD2, goes unchecked for lack of DNA. This CDR3 has 18 amino acids. The V gene's germline CDR1 is DFQATT and CDR2 SNEGSKA (reference sequence). CDR3 sequence: CSARDPSTSGRASSEQYF.

This chain uses TRBV4-3 with TRBJ2-1; the TRBD1 assignment by TCRdb is unverifiable without DNA. There are 15 residues in the CDR3. Germline CDR1 is LGHNA and CDR2 is YSLEER. CDR3: CASSQDRGESNEQFF.

The V gene is TRBV3-1, the J gene TRBJ1-6. Germline V gene data show CDR1 as LGHDT and CDR2 as YNNKEL (reference sequence). This CDR3 region has 15 residues. The CDR3 sequence: CASSQGHTYNSPLHF.

V usage is TRBV12-3 or TRBV12-4 and J usage is TRBJ1-1; no DNA is available, so the TRBD1 call from TCRdb remains unchecked. This CDR3 region has 15 residues. The CDR3 sequence: CASTPRQGEGWEAFF.

The chain combines TRBV11-2 with TRBJ2-2. Germline V gives CDR1 SGHAT, CDR2 FQNNGV. This CDR3 region has 17 residues. CDR3: CASSSPGGQANTGELFF.

This CDR3 is CASILWGISNTEAFF. The chain employs TRBV5-6 and TRBJ1-1; without DNA, the TCRdb call of TRBD1 cannot be checked. Germline CDR1 is SGHDT and CDR2 is YYEEEE. CDR3 size: 15 residues.

The chain combines TRBV5-5 with TRBJ2-2. This CDR3 region has 14 residues. Germline V gene sequence: CDR1 SGHKS, CDR2 YYEKEE (reference sequence). The CDR3 is CASSLVGNTGELFF.

The rearrangement links TRBV19 to TRBJ2-6; TCRdb reports TRBD1, a call that lacks DNA to check it against. Germline assignment: CDR1 LNHDA and CDR2 SQIVND (reference sequence). The length of the CDR3 is 18 residues. The chain's CDR3 is CASSILYGTGTGANVLTF.

The CDR3 here is CASSARAKTQYF. This sequence joins TRBV7-2 and TRBJ2-5; TCRdb's D gene call, TRBD1, goes unchecked for lack of DNA. Germline loops: CDR1 SGHTA, CDR2 FQGNSA. CDR3 size: 12 residues.

The CDR3 sequence: CASSLYNYYEQYF. V usage is TRBV5-6 and J usage is TRBJ2-7. Germline CDR1 is SGHDT and CDR2 is YYEEEE. This CDR3 is built from 13 residues.

The V call is TRBV20-1, the J call TRBJ2-7; as DNA is missing, the TRBD2 call by TCRdb cannot be tested. Germline CDR1 reads DFQATT; CDR2 reads SNEGSKA (reference sequence). CDR3 length: 13 amino acids. The CDR3 sequence: CSATTTSLPEQYF.

This sequence joins TRBV24-1 and TRBJ2-6. The CDR3 runs 17 residues. Germline V gene sequence: CDR1 KGHDR, CDR2 SFDVKD. The CDR3 loop is CATSDHRYSSGANVLTF.

The rearrangement links TRBV6-5 to TRBJ1-4. The germline V gene encodes CDR1 MNHEY and CDR2 SVGAGI. CDR3 length: 13 residues. The CDR3 loop reads CATRDASNEKLFF.

The V and J genes are TRBV5-1 and TRBJ2-1; the TCRdb call, TRBD1, lacks DNA for checking. Germline CDR1 reads SGHRS; CDR2 reads YFSETQ. The CDR3 has 14 amino acids. Here the CDR3 reads CASSLGQSYNEQFF.

V gene TRBV12-3 or TRBV12-4 combines with J gene TRBJ2-1; lacking DNA, the TRBD2 call made by TCRdb goes unchecked. The CDR3 has 14 residues. CDR3 sequence reads: CASGTSGGIQEQFF.

V is TRBV5-1 and J is TRBJ2-3; there is no DNA to check the TCRdb D call of TRBD2. In germline, CDR1 is SGHRS, CDR2 YFSETQ. The CDR3 covers 17 residues. The CDR3 reads CASSLVPSGTFTDTQYF.

The rearrangement uses TRBV24-1 and TRBJ2-2; the TCRdb D gene call, TRBD2, has no DNA to confirm it. Per germline, CDR1 KGHDR and CDR2 SFDVKD. The CDR3 consists of 15 residues. The CDR3 loop is CATSDSGALGGELFF.

V is TRBV3-1 and J is TRBJ2-1. The germline gives CDR1 LGHDT, CDR2 YNNKEL (reference sequence). The CDR3 is 12 residues long. The CDR3: CASSQARREQFF.

The chain is built from TRBV19 and TRBJ2-5; TCRdb selects TRBD1, and the lack of DNA leaves this call unchecked. The CDR3 length is 15 residues. Germline loops: CDR1 LNHDA, CDR2 SQIVND (reference sequence). CDR3: CASSFGRAAQETQYF.

V is TRBV6-5 and J is TRBJ2-5; TCRdb's D call of TRBD1 is untestable without DNA. Germline assignment: CDR1 MNHEY and CDR2 SVGAGI. The CDR3 sequence is 15 residues long. CDR3 in amino acids: CASSYSPTAQETQYF.

The rearrangement uses TRBV20-1 and TRBJ2-1; absent DNA, TCRdb's TRBD2 call cannot be checked. CDR1 and CDR2 (germline): DFQATT, SNEGSKA (reference sequence). This CDR3 is built from 16 residues. CDR3 in amino acids: CSARDLTLASYNEQFF.

This chain links TRBV14 with TRBJ1-3; the TRBD1 assignment by TCRdb is unverifiable without DNA. Germline V CDR1 and CDR2: SGHDN, FVKESK. This CDR3 contains 15 residues. CDR3 region: CASSLPGQTGNTIYF. Complete variable domain (other parts from reference TRBV14 and TRBJ1-3): EAGVTQFPSHSVIEKGQTVTLRCDPISGHDNLYWYRRVMGKEIKFLLHFVKESKQDESGMPNNRFLAERTGGTYSTLKVQPAELEDSGVYFCASSLPGQTGNTIYFGEGSWLTVV.

The chain has TRBV6-2 or TRBV6-3 and TRBJ2-1; absent DNA, TCRdb's TRBD2 call cannot be checked. The CDR3 runs 14 residues. The germline gives CDR1 MNHEY, CDR2 SVGEGT. CDR3 protein: CASTRLAGKDEQFF.

V is TRBV7-9 and J is TRBJ2-7; TCRdb's D call of TRBD1 is untestable without DNA. The CDR3 loop spans 15 amino acids. Germline-derived CDR1 and CDR2 are SEHNR and FQNEAQ (reference sequence). CDR3 in amino acids: CASSLSRDSIYEQYF.

The V call is TRBV7-3, the J call TRBJ2-7; as DNA is missing, the TRBD1 call by TCRdb cannot be tested. The CDR3 totals 13 residues. Germline values: CDR1 SGHTA, CDR2 FQGTGA. CDR3 amino acids: CASSPGTSQEQYF.